This TCR beta chain was recovered during a study of shared clonotypes between healthy human individuals. Overall study: CD4 naive and CD4 memory each took three plates per donor, while CD8 naive took two and CD8 memory one.

This clone was picked up a small number of times. Other DNA sequences in this sample translate to the same CDR3. The V segment lost 3 bases and the J segment 2 bases; nucleotides outside the gene matches: 4. The CDR3 has 15 residues. CDR1 is MNHEY, CDR2 SMNVEV, per germline (reference sequence). Original processing notes: In the immunoSEQ data, sequences were junction-only and lacked quality scores, so filtering differed. The protocol was immunoSEQ multiplex PCR, while the TCRdb copy is restricted to in-frame clones and leaves out a portion. Clone size and V and J calls were adopted from that table, with D and trimming inferred from the DNA. The sample includes 550,000 to 700,000 clones, around 78% of them seen just once. Naive CD45RA+ and memory CD45RA-negative subsets were split from CD4+ cells.

The source is a woman aged 25 to 39 in good health. Sequencing used memory CD4+ T cells sorted from blood. Sample subset: CD45RA-negative fraction. The V call is TRBV27, the J call TRBJ1-3; 7 bases are a match to TRBD1. The CDR3 nucleotides read TGTGCCAGCAGTTTTCGAGGGGGCGCTGGAAACACCATATATTTT. Its protein product is CASSFRGGAGNTIYF.